The present T cell receptor (beta chain) was sequenced within a study of neoadjuvant anti-PD-1 for oral cavity cancer. Two replicates per tumor sample, mostly from about 5.2 ug of genomic DNA. TCRdb keeps only in-frame clones here, not all; method: immunoSEQ multiplex PCR. The sample records about 14,000 clones, 36% being singletons. CDR1 and CDR2 (germline): MNHEY, SMNVEV (reference sequence). The V and J ends lost 6 bases and 5 bases respectively, with 19 bases between them. This CDR3 contains 16 residues. Time point of the sample: after neoadjuvant nivolumab, at surgical resection. The V gene is TRBV27, the J gene TRBJ2-2, with unresolved D. The material was tumor tissue, obtained after nivolumab (anti-PD-1) treatment. This TCR came from a person aged 40 to 85 with oral cavity squamous cell carcinoma. The CDR3 is CASSTGRTLGTGELFF. CDR3 sequence (DNA): TGTGCCAGCAGCACCGGGCGAACCCTCGGGACCGGGGAGCTGTTTTTT.